This entry is about one T cell receptor beta chain. Its antigen is still unknown. This sample is drawn from a study of siplizumab effects on memory and regulatory T cells. Notes on the study in general: The authors could not assign a naive or memory phenotype to roughly 80-95% of proliferating CD4+ or CD8+ clones. Major contributors to the alloresponse seemed to be naive T cells, which also appeared more diverse than memory cells.

Naive, memory, effector memory and TEMRA subsets that were unstimulated underwent sequencing in a few donor pairs. This table comes from immunoSEQ multiplex PCR, and its TCRdb copy is limited to in-frame clones, with some not included. The sample includes some 63,000 clones, approximately 96% seen only once; the top ten take about 0.091%. The TCR originated in a human donor in good health. The sample comprised naive CD8+ T cells sorted from blood.

For the CDR3, the DNA is TGTGCCACCAACAGGGTCACTGTCTACGAGCAGTACTTC. Its translation is CATNRVTVYEQYF. This sequence joins TRBV19 and TRBJ2-7, with D perhaps matching TRBD1 (6 bases). Germline CDR1 reads LNHDA; CDR2 reads SQIVND (reference sequence). The CDR3 has 13 amino acids. Trimming took off 10 bases at V and 3 bases at J, with 16 bases between the two ends.